This T cell receptor beta chain stems from a study of CD8 T cell repertoires and HIV-1 epitope variants. In the study overall: Twenty-five autologous and known Gag and Nef epitope variant peptides each stimulated T cells separately. Epitopes were three Gag families plus Nef HW9 and YT9. Control wells had CMV/EBV/flu peptides, negative Ebola AY9, or no peptide.

J gave up 7 bases and V 4 bases, and 8 bases lay outside the gene matches. Germline CDR1 is SGDLS and CDR2 is YYNGEE. The CDR3 runs 15 residues. Study findings and constraints: The assay identified only TCR beta chains of antigen-proliferating T cells.

TCRdb's copy holds only in-frame clones and misses some; the assay was immunoSEQ multiplex PCR. The table records approximately 4,000 clones, around two thirds of them present only once. This clone was detected a few times. Its antigen remains unknown. The clonotype originates from a male donor with HIV. Sequencing was performed on cultured CD8+ T cells derived from PBMCs. The chain has TRBV9 and TRBJ1-1, with TRBD1 matching over 12 bases. The CDR3 coding sequence is TGTGCCAGCAGCTCGTCCCGGGACAGGGGGCATGAAGCTTTCTTT. This gives the protein CASSSSRDRGHEAFF. Based on the CDR3 plus reference TRBV9 and TRBJ1-1, the full variable domain is DSGVTQTPKHLITATGQRVTLRCSPRSGDLSVYWYQQSLDQGLQFLIQYYNGEERAKGNILERFSAQQFPDLHSELNLSSLELGDSALYFCASSSSRDRGHEAFFGQGTRLTVV.